The clone carrying this T cell receptor beta chain was detected once. The antigen is unknown. The data were taken from a study of blood T cells in healthy people across ages. Study outcomes and limitations: Percentage of naive T cells showed a strong correlation with TCR beta diversity.

Germline V gene sequence: CDR1 DFQATT, CDR2 SNEGSKA (reference sequence). After removal of 3 bases from V and 3 bases from J, the junction contained 10 bases not matched to a gene. The CDR3 has 17 residues. A J-beta primer mix and a sample-barcoded 5' primer were used in a second PCR of roughly 6 to 12 cycles. TCRdb analysed the 5' RACE reads with MiXCR anew, one entry per CDR3 protein. The sample shows fewer than 750,000 distinct CDR3 sequences, approximately 52% of them seen only once. This receptor was identified in a woman of 80 years or more in good health. The V gene is TRBV20-1, the J gene TRBJ1-6, with 8 bases identical to TRBD1. The sequenced sample was blood. This CDR3 is CSASGQGVFHYNSPLHF. As DNA, the CDR3 is TGCAGTGCTAGCGGACAGGGTGTGTTCCACTATAATTCACCCCTCCACTTT.